This T cell receptor (beta chain) stems from a study of low-dose radiotherapy and immunotherapy resistance in tumors. CDR3 size: 13 residues. With V trimmed by 5 bases and J by 5 bases, 5 bases remained unmatched. TRAV and TRBV primers primed cDNA for both TCRalpha and TCRbeta. The authors amplified TCRs for around 20 PCR cycles with a constant-region primer and a V-primer adapter. MiXCR, applied by TCRdb to the reads, yields one record per CDR3 protein. The data hold some 10,000 distinct CDR3 sequences, with about 70% observed a single time. Advanced solid tumors lacking tumor-infiltrating lymphocytes characterized eligible patients.

The sequence was collected from a human donor with advanced metastatic prostate, ovarian, gallbladder or colorectal cancer (not recorded which). This table probably holds off-target reads from a library built for another chain. The chain combines TRBV12-3 or TRBV12-4 with TRBJ1-2, with 7 nucleotides matching TRBD1. The CDR3: CASSGRGLYGYTF. The CDR3, as DNA: TGTGCCAGCAGTGGTAGGGGGCTTTATGGCTACACCTTC.